These 30 T cell receptor beta chains were all obtained from the same sample, sequenced in a study of cytomegalovirus exposure and HLA in healthy donors. The PCR made use of 60 Vbeta and 13 Jbeta primers. Only in-frame clones appear in the TCRdb table, and some are missing; sequencing was by immunoSEQ multiplex PCR. The sample yields under 300,000 clones, 80% to 90% seen once. Sequenced: PBMCs. All receptors come from a woman in her 40s in good health and CMV-seropositive.

The chain is built from TRBV27 and TRBJ2-1, with 9 bases lining up with TRBD2. CDR3 size: 19 residues. With 3 bases clipped from V and 4 bases from J, the junction kept 16 bases outside the gene matches. CDR1 is MNHEY, CDR2 SMNVEV, per germline (reference sequence). The CDR3 spells CASSFFVSIGTSRYNEQFF. In nucleotides, the CDR3 is TGTGCCAGCAGTTTTTTCGTTTCCATCGGGACTAGCAGATACAATGAGCAGTTCTTC.

The chain employs TRBV7-3 and TRBJ2-1; TRBD2 might be the D (5 bases). V lost 5 bases to trimming and J lost 9 bases, with 11 bases between them. Per germline, CDR1 SGHTA and CDR2 FQGTGA. This CDR3 has 12 amino acids. Here the CDR3 reads CASSPPAGEQFF. The CDR3 region has the DNA TGTGCCAGCAGCCCCCCTGCGGGTGAGCAGTTCTTC.

In its sample, this clone was seen a few times. The gene calls are TRBV7-2 and TRBJ2-2, with TRBD1 as a possible D gene (7 bases). Trimming left V 5 bases short and J 7 bases short, with 20 bases between. This CDR3 has 16 amino acids. CDR1 and CDR2 from the germline V gene are SGHTA and FQGNSA. The CDR3 sequence: CASSITGEVKIGELFF. CDR3 nucleotide sequence: TGTGCCAGCAGCATCACAGGGGAGGTTAAGATCGGGGAGCTGTTTTTT.

The chain is built from TRBV27 and TRBJ1-1; weak D call: TRBD1 (5 bases). The V gene's germline CDR1 is MNHEY and CDR2 SMNVEV (reference sequence). V was trimmed by 6 bases and J by 5 bases, leaving 16 bases between them. The CDR3 length is 14 residues. CDR3 sequence (DNA): TGTGCCAGCAGGTTTTCTGCAGGGATTACTGAAGCTTTCTTT. Its protein is CASRFSAGITEAFF.

The V gene is TRBV5-8, the J gene TRBJ1-4; D is uncertain. The CDR3 is made up of 14 amino acids. Looked up from germline, CDR1 is SGHTS and CDR2 is YDEGEE. Between the trimmed V and J ends, which lost 4 bases and 8 bases, there was a span of 15 bases. The CDR3 region has the DNA TGTGCCAGCAGCCTGAGCGGGCAAGAGGAAAAACTGTTTTTT. Encoded protein: CASSLSGQEEKLFF.

The chain recombines TRBV6-1 with TRBJ2-4; D is possibly TRBD1 (6 bases). This CDR3 has 16 residues. Per germline, CDR1 MNHNS and CDR2 SASEGT. V dropped 2 bases and J dropped 1 base, with 12 bases sitting between them. The CDR3 DNA sequence: TGTGCCAGCAGTGAATGGGGACAAGGGGCCAAAAACATTCAGTACTTC. Protein product: CASSEWGQGAKNIQYF.

The rearrangement uses TRBV2 and TRBJ1-2, with a tentative D call TRBD1 (5 bases). This CDR3 region has 14 residues. V shed 1 base and J shed 3 bases, with 9 bases lying between them. Looked up from germline, CDR1 is SNHLY and CDR2 is FYNNEI. CDR3 DNA: TGTGCCAGCAGTGAAGTCAGGGTCTACTATGGCTACACCTTC. This sequence encodes CASSEVRVYYGYTF.

V is TRBV27 and J is TRBJ2-7; D is possibly TRBD2 (6 bases). Trimming took 6 bases from V and 2 from J, leaving 14 bases between them. CDR3 length: 14 amino acids. The germline gives CDR1 MNHEY, CDR2 SMNVEV (reference sequence). The CDR3: CASSPRLVPYEQYF. The CDR3 DNA reads TGTGCCAGCAGCCCAAGACTAGTTCCCTACGAGCAGTACTTC.

The rearrangement links TRBV29-1 to TRBJ2-5, with 15 bases lining up with TRBD2. This CDR3 contains 12 residues. The V segment lost 7 bases and the J segment 7 bases; nucleotides outside the gene matches: 1. Germline V gene lookup returns CDR1 SQVTM and CDR2 ANQGSEA. CDR3 residues: CSGTSGGGTQYF. DNA for the CDR3: TGCAGCGGGACTAGCGGGGGGGGGACCCAGTACTTC.

The chain links TRBV7-9 to TRBJ2-5, with 9 bases fitting TRBD2. The DNA end is more similar to TRBJ2-7, so the J call may be wrong. This CDR3 has 14 amino acids. CDR1 and CDR2 from the germline V gene are SEHNR and FQNEAQ (reference sequence). The CDR3 DNA sequence: TGTGCCAGCAGCGCGGGACTAGCTTTATCCGAGCAGTACTTC. This gives the protein CASSAGLALSEQYF.

V and J are TRBV7-9 and TRBJ2-7; D is possibly TRBD1 (5 bases). The CDR3 length is 12 residues. V lost 5 bases to trimming and J lost 7 bases, with 12 bases between them. Germline CDR1 is SEHNR and CDR2 is FQNEAQ (reference sequence). The CDR3 reads CASSGAGGEQYF. DNA of the CDR3: TGTGCCAGCAGCGGGGCAGGTGGTGAGCAGTACTTC.

CDR3 residues: CASSSAGAAYEQYF. The CDR3 DNA reads TGTGCCAGCAGCTCAGCGGGAGCGGCCTACGAGCAGTACTTC. The chain combines TRBV7-2 with TRBJ2-7, with TRBD2 matching 8 bases. The CDR3 sequence is 14 residues long. V lost 4 bases, J lost 2 bases, and 4 bases stayed unmatched. CDR1 and CDR2 (germline): SGHTA, FQGNSA. The full variable domain, in which reference TRBV7-2 and TRBJ2-7 provide the parts outside the CDR3, is GAGVSQSPSNKVTEKGKDVELRCDPISGHTALYWYRQSLGQGLEFLIYFQGNSAPDKSGLPSDRFSAERTGGSVSTLTIQRTQQEDSAVYLCASSSAGAAYEQYFGPGTRLTVT.

V and J are TRBV10-3 and TRBJ1-5; the D is unclear. Germline V lookup: CDR1 ENHRY, CDR2 SYGVKD. Trimming shortened V by 11 bases and J by 0 bases, and 11 bases separated the two germline ends. The CDR3 totals 13 residues. In DNA, the CDR3 is TGTGCCTCCAACAGAGATAGCAATCAGCCCCAGCATTTT. It encodes CASNRDSNQPQHF.

The V gene is TRBV18, the J gene TRBJ2-7; a possible D gene is TRBD1 (6 bases). Between the trimmed V and J ends, which lost 5 bases and 3 bases, there was a span of 17 bases. From germline, CDR1 is KGHSH and CDR2 LQKENI. The CDR3 is 15 residues long. This CDR3 is CASSSTGKDNYEQYF. The CDR3 coding sequence is TGTGCCAGCTCATCGACAGGAAAGGATAACTACGAGCAGTACTTC.

The chain has TRBV6-5 and TRBJ2-7, with D tentatively TRBD2 (6 bases). This CDR3 comprises 12 residues. V was shortened by 8 bases and J by 13 bases, with 21 bases between the two germline ends. Germline V gene sequence: CDR1 MNHEY, CDR2 SVGAGI. CDR3 nucleotide sequence: TGTGCCAGCCGGGGCGGGTCGGGACTCCCTTACTTC. It specifies CASRGGSGLPYF.

This rearrangement joins TRBV4-3 to TRBJ1-5, with 7 positions matching TRBD1. CDR1 LGHNA and CDR2 YSLEER come from the germline V gene. The length of the CDR3 is 16 residues. The J segment lost 4 bases and the V segment lost 1 base, leaving 7 bases of the junction unmatched. CDR3 sequence reads: CASSQGTGDLNQPQHF. The CDR3 DNA sequence: TGCGCCAGCAGCCAAGGAACAGGGGACCTAAATCAGCCCCAGCATTTT.

CDR3 nucleotides: TGTGCCAGCAGTCCTAGCCTGAAGACCCAGTACTTC. Protein: CASSPSLKTQYF. V usage is TRBV28 and J usage is TRBJ2-5; tentatively, D is TRBD2 (5 bases). V dropped 5 bases and J dropped 6 bases, with 10 bases sitting between them. The CDR3 is made up of 12 amino acids. Germline V gives CDR1 MDHEN, CDR2 SYDVKM.

This chain links TRBV4-1 with TRBJ1-5; possible D gene TRBD1, 6 bases. CDR1 and CDR2 from the germline V gene are MGHRA and YSYEKL. This CDR3 has 15 amino acids. The V gene lost 4 bases and the J gene lost 6 bases, with 16 bases spanning the gap. CDR3 sequence (DNA): TGCGCCAGCAGCCTCAGCGCAGGGGTTCTTCAGCCCCAGCATTTT. Protein product: CASSLSAGVLQPQHF.

The V call is TRBV28, the J call TRBJ2-7; 14 bases align to TRBD2. The junction had 5 bases not matched to a gene; V was cut back by 6 bases and J by 4 bases. Germline CDR1 and CDR2: MDHEN and SYDVKM. This CDR3 is built from 15 residues. CDR3 bases: TGTGCCAGCAGCCTGGGACTAGCGGGGGCATACGAGCAGTACTTC. Encoded protein: CASSLGLAGAYEQYF.

This clone appeared a single time. The chain carries TRBV5-1 and TRBJ1-6; D gene unclear. The CDR3 runs 15 residues. CDR1 is SGHRS, CDR2 YFSETQ, per germline. Trimming removed 0 bases at V and 7 bases at J, with 11 bases between. CDR3 protein: CASSLARTGNSPLHF. The CDR3 bases are TGCGCCAGCAGCTTGGCACGGACGGGGAATTCACCCCTCCACTTT.

The V gene is TRBV7-3, the J gene TRBJ2-2; TRBD2 is a possible D gene (6 bases). Germline-derived CDR1 and CDR2 are SGHTA and FQGTGA. V was clipped by 5 bases and J by 4 bases, with 17 bases between them. CDR3 length: 16 amino acids. Here the CDR3 reads CASSESRLATTGELFF. In DNA form, the CDR3 reads TGTGCCAGCAGCGAGTCTAGGCTAGCGACCACCGGGGAGCTGTTTTTT.

This clone was observed a few times. The genes are TRBV5-1 and TRBJ2-7, with TRBD1 as a possible D gene (5 bases). The CDR3 has 11 residues. Germline CDR1 reads SGHRS; CDR2 reads YFSETQ. Trimming left V 4 bases short and J 4 bases short, with 6 bases between. CDR3 sequence: CASSPGYEQYF. In DNA, the CDR3 is TGCGCCAGCAGCCCAGGGTACGAGCAGTACTTC.

This chain uses TRBV5-4 with TRBJ1-1, with 9 bases identical to TRBD1. The germline CDR1 and CDR2 sequences are SGHNT and YYREEE (reference sequence). V lost 7 bases, J lost 4 bases, and 8 bases stayed unmatched. This CDR3 contains 14 residues. CDR3 bases: TGTGCCAGCGCCCTCACAGGGGGCGGCACTGAAGCTTTCTTT. Amino acids: CASALTGGGTEAFF.

The chain links TRBV5-4 to TRBJ2-7; 14 bases line up with TRBD2. This CDR3 has 17 residues. The J segment lost 0 bases and the V segment lost 3 bases, leaving 5 bases of the junction unmatched. CDR1 is SGHNT, CDR2 YYREEE, per germline (reference sequence). Here the CDR3 reads CASSSGTSGSISYEQYF. The DNA for the CDR3 is TGTGCCAGCAGCTCGGGGACTAGCGGGAGTATCTCCTACGAGCAGTACTTC.

The chain uses TRBV13 and TRBJ1-6, with D possibly TRBD1 on 6 matching bases. The CDR3 is 15 residues long. Per the germline V gene, CDR1 is PRHDT and CDR2 is FYEKMQ (reference sequence). The germline V and J ends were trimmed by 6 bases and 0 bases, with 9 bases remaining between them. DNA of the CDR3: TGTGCCAGCAGTCCGGACAGCTCCTATAATTCACCCCTCCACTTT. Its translation is CASSPDSSYNSPLHF.

The chain links TRBV6-5 to TRBJ2-1; D is possibly TRBD2 (5 bases). The ends were cut back, 7 bases at V and 13 bases at J, with 20 bases in the middle. Per the germline V gene, CDR1 is MNHEY and CDR2 is SVGAGI. The CDR3 sequence is 13 residues long. DNA of the CDR3: TGTGCCAGCAACTCCCTACCGGGAAGGGCTCAGTTCTTC. Encoded protein: CASNSLPGRAQFF.

This rearrangement joins TRBV27 to TRBJ1-3, with 8 bases aligning to TRBD1. Unmatched junction bases numbered 4, after V lost 6 bases and J lost 6 bases. Germline V gives CDR1 MNHEY, CDR2 SMNVEV (reference sequence). The CDR3 consists of 13 residues. The chain's CDR3 is CASSGTGVNTIYF. CDR3 nucleotides: TGTGCCAGCAGCGGGACAGGAGTAAACACCATATATTTT.

V usage is TRBV5-1 and J usage is TRBJ1-6, with a weak D call TRBD1 (6 bases). V was trimmed by 1 base and J by 10 bases, leaving 12 bases between them. This CDR3 contains 14 residues. Germline CDR1 and CDR2: SGHRS and YFSETQ. For the CDR3, the DNA is TGCGCCAGCAGCTTGATACAGGGTAAATCACCCCTCCACTTT. The encoded protein is CASSLIQGKSPLHF.

V gene TRBV29-1 combines with J gene TRBJ1-2; D might be TRBD1 (5 bases). Trimming stripped 5 bases from V and 7 bases from J, with 17 bases between. Germline loops: CDR1 SQVTM, CDR2 ANQGSEA. The CDR3 has 13 residues. CDR3 sequence reads: CSVTLGTLRGYTF. DNA for the CDR3: TGCAGCGTTACCCTCGGGACTCTACGTGGCTACACCTTC.

Here the CDR3 DNA reads TGTGCCAGCAGAGCCCAGGACAGGGGCCCCTATGGCTACACCTTC. Amino acids: CASRAQDRGPYGYTF. This sequence joins TRBV7-9 and TRBJ1-2; 9 nucleotides line up with TRBD1. This CDR3 region has 15 residues. Germline assignment: CDR1 SEHNR and CDR2 FQNEAQ (reference sequence). The V segment lost 6 bases and the J segment 4 bases; nucleotides outside the gene matches: 9.